Shown below are 23 T cell receptor beta chains from a single sample sequenced in a study of CD8 T cells in ankylosing spondylitis. TCRdb fed the 5' RACE reads into MiXCR, producing one record per CDR3 protein. The sample yields 250,000 to 400,000 distinct CDR3 sequences, under 14% seen once. The sample taken for sequencing was blood, either unsorted or a sorted T cell fraction (not recorded which). The receptors were gathered from a female donor with ankylosing spondylitis or in good health (not recorded which).

Ten or more counts support this clonotype. The rearrangement links TRBV11-2 to TRBJ1-4, with D tentatively TRBD1 (5 bases). With 6 bases removed from V and 8 bases from J, the gap between germline ends came to 13 bases. This CDR3 region has 13 residues. Germline CDR1 SGHAT, CDR2 FQNNGV. The CDR3 here is CASSYGTGEKLFF. CDR3 bases: TGTGCCAGCAGTTACGGGACGGGGGAAAAACTGTTTTTT.

This clonotype has ten or more counts. The chain carries TRBV9 and TRBJ2-5, with a tentative D call TRBD1 (7 bases). V lost 2 bases and J 7 bases, leaving 15 bases between the germline ends. CDR1 is SGDLS and CDR2 is YYNGEE in the germline V gene. The CDR3 is 14 amino acids. The DNA of the CDR3 is TGTGCCAGCAGCGTGGGGACAGTGGGAGGGACCCAGTACTTC. This encodes CASSVGTVGGTQYF.

This clonotype appeared many times. The rearrangement joins TRBV12-3 or TRBV12-4 to TRBJ2-3; D is unclear. The CDR3 extends over 14 amino acids. V lost 2 bases to trimming and J lost 2 bases, with 8 bases between them. In DNA, the CDR3 is TGTGCCAGCAGTTTATTGGCAGTCACAGATACGCAGTATTTT. Residues: CASSLLAVTDTQYF.

This chain links TRBV13 with TRBJ1-5; tentatively, D is TRBD1 (5 bases). V lost 2 bases and J lost 4, with 12 bases in between. Germline CDR1 PRHDT, CDR2 FYEKMQ (reference sequence). CDR3 length equals 15 residues. The CDR3 sequence: CASSLRGVGNQPQHF. The DNA for the CDR3 is TGTGCCAGCAGCTTAAGAGGGGTGGGGAATCAGCCCCAGCATTTT.

This clonotype has at least ten counts. The V call is TRBV20-1, the J call TRBJ2-1; 13 bases align to TRBD2. V shed 1 base and J 4 bases; nucleotides not matched to a gene: 1. CDR1 and CDR2 (germline): DFQATT, SNEGSKA (reference sequence). This CDR3 region has 15 residues. CDR3 DNA: TGCAGTGCTAGAGGGGGACTAGCGGGATACAATGAGCAGTTCTTC. Translating it yields CSARGGLAGYNEQFF.

This clonotype was counted between two and nine times. V usage is TRBV20-1 and J usage is TRBJ2-1; a possible D gene is TRBD1 (5 bases). Germline CDR1 reads DFQATT; CDR2 reads SNEGSKA (reference sequence). The V and J ends lost 3 bases and 0 bases respectively, with 9 bases between them. The CDR3 is 14 amino acids. DNA of the CDR3: TGCAGTGCTAGCGGTAGGGGCTCCTACAATGAGCAGTTCTTC. It encodes CSASGRGSYNEQFF.

In its sample, this clonotype was seen many times. This chain joins TRBV7-8 and TRBJ2-4, with D hard to call. The CDR3 covers 15 residues. The germline V and J ends were trimmed by 3 bases and 3 bases, with 12 bases remaining between them. Germline CDR1 is SGHVS and CDR2 is FQNEAQ. The DNA of the CDR3 is TGTGCCAGCAGCTTGGAAAATCGAGGCAAAAACATTCAGTACTTC. Protein sequence: CASSLENRGKNIQYF. Full variable domain (outside the CDR3, taken from reference TRBV7-8 and TRBJ2-4): GAGVSQSPRYKVAKRGQDVALRCDPISGHVSLFWYQQALGQGPEFLTYFQNEAQLDKSGLPSDRFFAERPEGSVSTLKIQRTQQEDSAVYLCASSLENRGKNIQYFGAGTRLSVL.

The genes are TRBV19 and TRBJ2-7, with TRBD2 identical over 8 bases. Germline V gene sequence: CDR1 LNHDA, CDR2 SQIVND (reference sequence). With 5 bases clipped from V and 4 bases from J, the junction kept 13 bases outside the gene matches. This CDR3 is built from 16 residues. CDR3 sequence reads: CASSDPGLGRSYEQYF. In DNA form, the CDR3 reads TGTGCCAGTAGTGACCCGGGACTAGGGCGTTCTTACGAGCAGTACTTC.

The chain employs TRBV10-3 and TRBJ1-1; D unclear. V lost 4 bases to trimming and J lost 4 bases, with 37 bases between them. Germline CDR1 is ENHRY and CDR2 is SYGVKD. This CDR3 has 22 residues. As DNA, the CDR3 is TGTGCCATCAGTGCATATGGGGTTGGATCCAATCGAGGAATGATCCGTGGCACTGAAGCTTTCTTT. It codes for CAISAYGVGSNRGMIRGTEAFF.

The table lists this clonotype with many counts. The chain employs TRBV20-1 and TRBJ1-5; no clear D gene. CDR3 length: 16 residues. In germline, CDR1 is DFQATT, CDR2 SNEGSKA (reference sequence). V lost 3 bases and J lost 0, with 15 bases in between. The CDR3, as DNA: TGCAGTGCTAGTCATAGGGCAGTTCGTAGCAATCAGCCCCAGCATTTT. Translated: CSASHRAVRSNQPQHF.

Many counts were recorded for this clonotype. The chain joins TRBV5-1 to TRBJ2-1; 8 bases line up with TRBD2. This CDR3 spans 14 amino acids. Trimming removed 3 bases from V and 6 bases from J; junction bases left unmatched: 5. CDR1 is SGHRS and CDR2 is YFSETQ in the germline V gene. This CDR3 is CASSSSGPFNEQFF. The CDR3 DNA follows: TGCGCCAGCAGCTCTAGCGGGCCTTTCAATGAGCAGTTCTTC.

In this sample, this clonotype turned up many times. The rearrangement joins TRBV11-2 to TRBJ2-1; 10 positions agree with TRBD2. Germline assignment: CDR1 SGHAT and CDR2 FQNNGV. J was trimmed by 8 bases and V by 1 base; bases with no gene match: 17. This CDR3 contains 19 residues. DNA for the CDR3: TGTGCCAGCAGCTTAGTCCCAATTGGACTAGCGGCCCTTATGGATGAGCAGTTCTTC. Translation gives CASSLVPIGLAALMDEQFF. Filled out from reference TRBV11-2 and TRBJ2-1, the complete variable domain reads EAGVAQSPRYKIIEKRQSVAFWCNPISGHATLYWYQQILGQGPKLLIQFQNNGVVDDSQLPKDRFSAERLKGVDSTLKIQPAKLEDSAVYLCASSLVPIGLAALMDEQFFGPGTRLTVL.

The table lists this clonotype with a few counts. The V and J genes are TRBV5-1 and TRBJ1-5; the match to TRBD1 covers 9 bases. V lost 0 bases, J lost 7 bases, and 11 bases stayed unmatched. Germline V gives CDR1 SGHRS, CDR2 YFSETQ. The CDR3 runs 17 residues. The CDR3 is CASSLGGSTGGRQPQHF. CDR3 nucleotide sequence: TGCGCCAGCAGCTTGGGAGGGTCGACAGGGGGTAGGCAGCCCCAGCATTTT.

The chain has TRBV5-1 and TRBJ2-5; 12 bases align to TRBD2. The CDR3 contains 20 residues. The ends lost 0 bases at V and 6 bases at J; junction bases unmatched: 18. The germline V gene has CDR1 SGHRS and CDR2 YFSETQ. The DNA of the CDR3 is TGCGCCAGCAGCTTGGCCGAAGCTAGGGCTAGCGGGGGGGCATCGAAGACCCAGTACTTC. Amino acids: CASSLAEARASGGASKTQYF.

This clonotype was detected ten times or more. The chain carries TRBV12-3 or TRBV12-4 and TRBJ1-1; 9 nucleotides agree with TRBD1. V lost 4 bases to trimming and J lost 6 bases; unmatched junction nucleotides: 6. The CDR3 extends over 14 amino acids. The CDR3 coding sequence is TGTGCCAGCAGTTCTACAGGGGGCTTATCTGAAGCTTTCTTT. It codes for CASSSTGGLSEAFF.

This clonotype was recorded at least ten times. The chain is built from TRBV20-1 and TRBJ2-7, with no clear D. Germline V lookup: CDR1 DFQATT, CDR2 SNEGSKA (reference sequence). The CDR3 totals 12 residues. Trimming left V 0 bases short and J 5 bases short, with 8 bases between. The CDR3 nucleotides are TGCAGTGCTAGAGATTTCGGGCACGAGCAGTACTTC. Protein: CSARDFGHEQYF.

The table lists this clonotype with a few counts. This sequence joins TRBV21-1 and TRBJ1-2. TRBV21-1 is described as a pseudogene. The CDR3 covers 14 residues. This CDR3 is CASAGRAAPGGYTF. The CDR3 DNA reads as TGTGCCAGCGCTGGGAGAGCAGCGCCAGGTGGCTACACCTTC.

Points on this clonotype: Possible read error: a much larger clone is one base away. The rearrangement links TRBV6-1 to TRBJ1-4; D gene ambiguous. V shed 5 bases and J shed 0 bases, with 7 bases lying between them. The CDR3 runs to 14 residues. CDR1 and CDR2 (germline): MNHNS, SASEGT. CDR3 DNA: TGTGCCAGCAGTAAACCGGCAACTAATGAAAAACTGTTTTTT. Protein sequence: CASSKPATNEKLFF.

This clonotype was counted ten times or more. This chain joins TRBV9 and TRBJ2-1; D possibly matches TRBD1 or TRBD2 (6 bases each). V was pared by 0 bases and J by 3 bases, with 13 bases between. The CDR3 loop spans 16 amino acids. Germline V gene data show CDR1 as SGDLS and CDR2 as YYNGEE. CDR3 nucleotides: TGTGCCAGCAGCGTAGGCGGAGGGGGAGTCTACAATGAGCAGTTCTTC. It encodes CASSVGGGGVYNEQFF. The entire variable domain, with the rest obtained from reference TRBV9 and TRBJ2-1, is as follows: DSGVTQTPKHLITATGQRVTLRCSPRSGDLSVYWYQQSLDQGLQFLIQYYNGEERAKGNILERFSAQQFPDLHSELNLSSLELGDSALYFCASSVGGGGVYNEQFFGPGTRLTVL.

In its sample, this clonotype was seen many times. The V call is TRBV5-6, the J call TRBJ2-7, with D unresolved. This CDR3 has 14 residues. The ends were cut back, 2 bases at V and 1 base at J, with 10 bases in the middle. Germline V CDR1 and CDR2: SGHDT, YYEEEE. CDR3 protein: CASSFWAVSYEQYF. For the CDR3, the DNA is TGTGCCAGCAGCTTCTGGGCGGTATCCTACGAGCAGTACTTC.

The table lists this clonotype with many counts. The rearrangement links TRBV20-1 to TRBJ1-4; the D gene is possibly TRBD1 (6 bases). CDR1 DFQATT and CDR2 SNEGSKA come from the germline V gene (reference sequence). V was cut by 0 bases and J by 13 bases, with 33 bases left in between. The CDR3 runs to 19 residues. The chain's CDR3 is CSARDWGLGHHGRWEGLFF. CDR3 coding DNA: TGCAGTGCTAGAGATTGGGGCCTGGGACACCATGGGAGATGGGAAGGACTGTTTTTT.

A note on this clonotype: At one of its ends the junction is not consistent with the germline gene, which may arise from a read error. The chain couples TRBV7-2 to TRBJ2-7; 9 nucleotides agree with TRBD2. This CDR3 is 14 amino acids long. From germline, CDR1 is SGHTA and CDR2 FQGNSA. The CDR3 nucleotides are TGTGCCAGCAGCCCCGGGACTAGCTCCCACGAGCAGTACTTC. Its translation is CASSPGTSSHEQYF.

This clonotype has more than one count but fewer than ten. J is TRBJ2-5 and V is TRBV20-1, with 8 bases identical to TRBD2. Germline V gives CDR1 DFQATT, CDR2 SNEGSKA (reference sequence). This CDR3 contains 12 residues. The CDR3 protein is CRASSGQETQYF. The CDR3, as DNA: TGCAGAGCATCTAGCGGGCAAGAGACCCAGTACTTC.